This T cell receptor beta chain is drawn from a study of cytomegalovirus exposure and HLA in healthy donors. Study-level findings and limits: First-cohort TCR clusters were later found to tend to co-occur in the approximately 110 validation repertoires. The study listed under 200 cytomegalovirus-associated TCR beta chains.

Clones were read by immunoSEQ multiplex PCR, and TCRdb kept only the in-frame ones, dropping some. The table has about 220,000 clones, 90% to 95% seen once. Points on this clone: What it recognizes is unknown.

With V trimmed by 6 bases and J by 2 bases, 6 bases remained unmatched. Looked up from germline, CDR1 is SGHTA and CDR2 is FQGNSA. CDR3 length: 15 residues. Sequencing was performed on PBMCs. V is TRBV7-2 and J is TRBJ1-3; 8 bases align to TRBD1. The TCR sequence derives from a woman younger than 35 in good health and CMV-seronegative. The CDR3 nucleotides read TGTGCCAGCAGTCGGGACAGGATCACTGGAAACACCATATATTTT. Its translation: CASSRDRITGNTIYF.